A selection of T cell receptor beta chains follows, all from one sample in a study of T cell changes during pregnancy in multiple sclerosis. Assay used: immunoSEQ multiplex PCR; TCRdb lists only in-frame clones, some missing. The repertoire holds 70,000 to 95,000 clones, with 85% to 95% as singletons. The input for sequencing was peripheral blood, taken in the first trimester of pregnancy. The source of these receptors is a female donor with multiple sclerosis, enrolled in a pregnancy study. Each CDR3 is given with its conserved first and last residue.

j_gene: TRBJ2-1
v_gene: TRBV5-1
CDR3aa: CASSSAWADNEQFF

j_gene: TRBJ1-1
v_gene: TRBV6-5
CDR3aa: CASSYSGGREAFF

j_gene: TRBJ2-2
v_gene: TRBV11-3
CDR3aa: CASSLTGPNTGELFF

j_gene: TRBJ2-3
v_gene: TRBV6-6
CDR3aa: CASRGVGGPDTQYF

j_gene: TRBJ1-6
v_gene: TRBV10-2
CDR3aa: CASSETGDNSPLHF

j_gene: TRBJ1-6
v_gene: TRBV7-2
CDR3aa: CASTPIRFVSPLHF

j_gene: TRBJ1-1
v_gene: TRBV2
CDR3aa: CATTRQTGDTEAFF

j_gene: TRBJ1-1
v_gene: TRBV6-5
CDR3aa: CASSYRPTGRTEAFF

j_gene: TRBJ1-5
v_gene: TRBV7-8
CDR3aa: CASSYSNQPQHF

j_gene: TRBJ1-3
v_gene: TRBV11-2
CDR3aa: CASSLTPRWDTIYF

j_gene: TRBJ1-1
v_gene: TRBV7-9
CDR3aa: CASSLVRQGAARYTEAFF

j_gene: TRBJ1-4
v_gene: TRBV4-1
CDR3aa: CASSQAGTGLWGNEKLFF

j_gene: TRBJ1-4
v_gene: TRBV5-1
CDR3aa: CASSLGTGTEKLFF

j_gene: TRBJ2-3
v_gene: TRBV5-8
CDR3aa: CASSFLAGGTDTQYF

j_gene: TRBJ1-1
v_gene: TRBV2
CDR3aa: CASTRVGNIGAFF

j_gene: TRBJ1-1
v_gene: TRBV9
CDR3aa: CASTGGSPEAFF

j_gene: TRBJ2-5
v_gene: TRBV14
CDR3aa: CASSQVRDREETQYF

j_gene: TRBJ1-5
v_gene: TRBV19
CDR3aa: CASSIRDRGYSNQPQHF

j_gene: TRBJ1-5
v_gene: TRBV15
CDR3aa: CATSRPQGSGGQPQHF

j_gene: TRBJ2-3
v_gene: TRBV7-3
CDR3aa: CASSRLAGGPSTDTQYF

j_gene: TRBJ1-2
v_gene: TRBV27
CDR3aa: CASSPATDSYGYTF

j_gene: TRBJ1-4
v_gene: TRBV7-8
CDR3aa: CASRRTGVFEKLFF

j_gene: TRBJ1-2
v_gene: TRBV27
CDR3aa: CASSLSKGAGGYTF

j_gene: TRBJ1-2
v_gene: TRBV19
CDR3aa: CASSGPTGNYGYTF

j_gene: TRBJ1-5
v_gene: TRBV27
CDR3aa: CASSFGTGVPQPQHF

j_gene: TRBJ2-7
v_gene: TRBV5-8
CDR3aa: CASSLVSSGYEQYF

j_gene: TRBJ1-1
v_gene: TRBV27
CDR3aa: CASRAGIRTEAFF

j_gene: TRBJ2-1
v_gene: TRBV4-1
CDR3aa: CASSQDPLAGAIQLNEQFF

j_gene: TRBJ2-7
v_gene: TRBV15
CDR3aa: CATSRDLPEQGAGYEQYF

j_gene: TRBJ2-5
v_gene: TRBV10-3
CDR3aa: CAISDPPQGGEETQYF

j_gene: TRBJ1-3
v_gene: TRBV2
CDR3aa: CASSTGIGNTIYF